The clone carrying this T cell receptor (beta chain) was seen a handful of times. These data come from a study of identical twins. One entry per CDR3 protein, called by TCRdb with MiXCR from the 5' RACE reads. Of about 470,000 distinct CDR3 sequences in the sample, 24% were seen once. These data were also reused for a study on T cells expressing NK-cell markers.

Sequencing input: CD4+ T cells sorted from blood. This TCR was recovered from a woman between 18 and 29 years old in good health.

The CDR3 here is CASSLLGEQANTEAFF. CDR3 coding DNA: TGTGCCAGCAGCCTGCTTGGCGAACAGGCGAACACTGAAGCTTTCTTT. The chain links TRBV5-6 to TRBJ1-1, with D tentatively TRBD1 (5 bases). CDR3 length: 16 amino acids. The V end lost 4 bases, the J end lost 1 base, and 17 bases lay between the germline ends. The germline V gene encodes CDR1 SGHDT and CDR2 YYEEEE.